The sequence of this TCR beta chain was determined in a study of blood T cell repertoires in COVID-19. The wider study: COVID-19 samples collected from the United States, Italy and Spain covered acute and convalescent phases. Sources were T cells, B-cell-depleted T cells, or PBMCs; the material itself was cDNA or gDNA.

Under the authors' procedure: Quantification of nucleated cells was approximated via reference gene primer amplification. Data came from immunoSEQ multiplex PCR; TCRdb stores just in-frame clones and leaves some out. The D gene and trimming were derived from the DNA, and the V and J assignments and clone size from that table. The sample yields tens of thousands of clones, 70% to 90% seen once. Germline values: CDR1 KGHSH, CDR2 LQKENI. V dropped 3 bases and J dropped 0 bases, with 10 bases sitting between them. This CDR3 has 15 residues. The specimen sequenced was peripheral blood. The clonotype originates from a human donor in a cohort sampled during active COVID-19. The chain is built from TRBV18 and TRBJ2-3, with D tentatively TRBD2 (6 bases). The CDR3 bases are TGTGCCAGCTCACCGTTCAGCGGGAGCACAGATACGCAGTATTTT. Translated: CASSPFSGSTDTQYF.